This TCR beta chain stems from a study of blood T cell repertoires in COVID-19 (dated by TCRdb to 2019 to 2021). Turning to the overall study: Samples from collaborators originated in the United States, Italy and Spain and spanned both the acute and convalescent phases of COVID-19. Sample metadata almost always included a de-identified subject ID, COVID-19 status, age in years and sex. Subjects who had been exposed to COVID-19, were actively infected with it, or had recovered from it provided the deeply sampled blood TCRbeta repertoires that made up the dataset. The repertoires were released in a freely available public database intended as a resource for research on the immune response to SARS-CoV-2. The samples were drawn from the first 160 participants of the ongoing ImmuneRACE study and from more than 1,000 subjects provided by 6 global collaborators. Where HLA class I and class II types were available, the types were taken from metadata supplied by the sample provider, not from assay-based typing. The material from the prospective study consisted of cDNA or gDNA derived from T cells, B-cell-depleted T cells, or PBMCs.

The junction shows trimming of 7 bases on V and 5 bases on J, and the gene matches do not reach 7 bases of it. The germline V gene provides CDR1 SGHAT and CDR2 FQNNGV. The CDR3 covers 15 residues, taking in both the cysteine and the phenylalanine. The retained sequence is limited to the CDR3, 45 bases, with the frame set at the first base. This clone was observed a handful of times. It lacks a known antigen. Per-base qualities were not stored, and no clone one base away is much larger. TCRbeta CDR3 regions were amplified from genomic DNA by means of the immunoSEQ Assay, a bias-controlled multiplex PCR. The study's processing was this. The number of nucleated cells in each sample was estimated from the amplification of reference gene primers within the assay. Sequence reads were collapsed and filtered to measure the absolute abundance of every unique TCRbeta CDR3 rearrangement. Productive Simpson clonality was computed per sample as the square root of Simpson's diversity index over productive rearrangements. Entries here come from immuneACCESS through TCRdb and include only in-frame sequences with V and J called. Some clones fail to appear in such tables; in the studies checked, an unresolved V gene covers under half of the shortfall, and the cause of the remainder is unknown. That table is the source of V, J and clone size, and D and trimming were worked out from the DNA. This sample holds 85,000 to 100,000 clones; about four fifths were observed only once. The ten most abundant clones make up 4% to 5.5% of the sample.

In Seattle, one collaborating source enrolled patients while the infection was active and tracked those patients longitudinally over the course of disease. Each collaborating institution followed its own protocols to collect whole blood in K2EDTA tubes. Collaborator samples were shipped for TCRbeta analysis as frozen whole blood, isolated PBMCs, or DNA extracted from either sample type. Results the study describes overall, beyond this receptor: The quantity of clinical and demographic metadata differed by source and by participant and was supplied without curation.

Source material: peripheral blood. The TCR originated in a man older than 75 with COVID-19, enrolled during active disease. The chain links TRBV11-2 with TRBJ2-5; 13 bases in the junction line up with TRBD2. At the DNA level, the sequence is TGTGCCAGCACAGGACTAGCGGGAGATTTGGAGACCCAGTACTTC. Translated, this is CASTGLAGDLETQYF. Extended through the reference TRBV11-2 and TRBJ2-5 proteins, this CDR3 yields the full variable domain: EAGVAQSPRYKIIEKRQSVAFWCNPISGHATLYWYQQILGQGPKLLIQFQNNGVVDDSQLPKDRFSAERLKGVDSTLKIQPAKLEDSAVYLCASTGLAGDLETQYFGPGTRLLVL.